The present entry profiles one T cell receptor (beta chain) with its context. There is no known antigen for this receptor. No qualities accompany the bases; no much larger clone lies one base away. The library came from the immunoSEQ multiplex PCR assay. The multiplex PCR relied on a mix of 60 forward primers for TCR Vbeta segments and 13 reverse primers for TCR Jbeta segments. The CDR3 region of rearranged TCR beta genes was amplified from genomic DNA by a multiplex PCR assay. Amplified TCR beta libraries were sequenced as 87-base-pair reads on the Illumina HiSeq System. The published analysis was carried out like this. In a later analysis, tens of millions of unique TCR beta chains were counted across the roughly 670 repertoires, and roughly 11 million of these chains were shared by at least two donors. Raw reads were error-corrected and collapsed into unique sequences by a nearest-neighbor algorithm in which closely related sequences were merged to remove PCR and sequencing errors. To assign V, D and J gene segments, CDR3 sequences were aligned to IMGT reference sequences. For a sequence to be retained, at least a six-nucleotide match to both a V gene segment and a J gene segment was required. A rearrangement was called productive if the CDR3 had no stop codons and remained in frame with V and J, and every other rearrangement was called non-productive. Following IMGT convention, CDR3 was defined as the stretch from the second conserved V-encoded cysteine to the conserved J-encoded phenylalanine. The earlier analysis of some 600 of the donors excluded sequences that lacked an unambiguous match to a single V gene segment. An earlier analysis of 500 to 600 of the donors classified V segments as functional when productive rearrangements were above 56.7% and as segregating when the standard deviation between donors was above 5%. A statistical classification framework was built for diagnosing cytomegalovirus status from the catalog of TCR beta chain sequences. A later analysis assigned V and J genes by comparing TCR nucleotide sequences with IMGT/GENE-DB human TR gene sequences. In a later analysis, CDR3 sequences and most-parsimonious VDJ recombination scenarios were assigned using the TCRdist pipeline. In a later analysis, every TCR beta chain was defined by the combination of its CDR3 amino acid sequence and its V-gene family, and reads without a unique V-gene family were dropped. As a way to deal with suspected cross-contamination and a sequencing artifact, a later analysis dropped 450 to 700 nucleotide sequences that were highly shared and had low generation probability. A later analysis calculated a clonal expansion index for each public chain from normalized within-repertoire ranks of inferred template counts. In a later analysis, generation probabilities were computed using a VDJ recombination model fitted to out-of-frame rearrangements, and the results were checked against IGoR. In a later analysis, TCR-TCR, TCR-HLA and TCR-CMV co-occurrence was scored with hypergeometric tests, and a repertoire-size bias correction was applied to TCR pairs. False discovery rates were estimated in a later analysis by permuting HLA or CMV assignments 20 times. In a later analysis, co-occurring TCRs were grouped using DBSCAN, with TCRdist sequence similarity added in when clustering inside HLA-allele-positive subsets. Repertoires with fewer than 30,000 or more than 120,000 public chains, plus five repertoires with anomalous nucleotide sharing, were excluded from co-occurrence clustering. TCRdb's version of the immuneACCESS table is confined to in-frame rearrangements and falls short of the full clone set. An unresolved V gene accounts for under half of the shortfall where checked; the remainder is of unknown origin. V, J and clone size were drawn from that table, and D and trimming were deduced from the DNA. For this sample there are some 150,000 clones; approximately 80% appear just once. Jointly, the top ten make up 4% to 5.5% of the sample.

The cohort comprised around 690 healthy bone marrow donors. Cohort members were all nominally healthy when sampled, although unrecorded immune exposures were likely present. The donor tested CMV seronegative, placing the donor among the 350 or so seronegative members of the cohort. A peripheral blood sample was collected from each donor, and TCR beta sequencing was performed on peripheral blood mononuclear cells. Genomic DNA was extracted from the blood cell samples with the Qiagen DNeasy Blood Extraction Kit. After removal of 4 bases from V and 3 bases from J, the junction retains 4 bases not matched to a gene. Counted from cysteine to phenylalanine, this CDR3 has 14 amino acids. Only the CDR3 portion is preserved as DNA: 42 bases, with reading frame beginning at the first base. CDR1 and CDR2, per the germline V gene, are LGHNA and YNFKEQ. The record originates from a study of cytomegalovirus exposure and HLA in healthy donors (dated by TCRdb to 2015 to 2018). In the study overall: According to an earlier analysis of several hundred of the donors, some 180 million T cells yielded 90 million to 130 million unique TCR beta sequences and 276 Gb of sequence data. An early release that covered several hundred HLA-typed donors contained about 290 gigabases of sequencing data and tens of millions of unique TCR sequences. The genetic ancestry cluster associated with self-reported Caucasian donors included 70% to 85% of the 398 genotyped donors. The aim of the study was to test whether cataloging public T cell receptors could identify signatures of past pathogen exposure. The study profiled the T cell repertoires of 550 to 700 subjects by immunosequencing and related them to cytomegalovirus serostatus. In addition to the first cohort of around 670 subjects, a separate validation cohort of 100 to 150 different subjects was used. The study combined high-throughput TCR immunosequencing, statistical association of individual TCRs with disease status, and machine learning to predict cytomegalovirus infection status. A later analysis re-examined previously published TCR beta repertoires from about 670 donors and added high-resolution HLA genotyping to investigate patterns of TCR occurrence. Rather than using new phenotypic data, the later analysis identified candidate immune exposures from TCR beta sequences and from how often those sequences occurred across donors. An earlier analysis of approximately 500 of the donors applied high-throughput TCR beta sequencing to assess whether each TCR beta V gene segment acted as functional or pseudogenic. Donor age, sex, ethnicity and CMV serostatus were compiled together with the repertoire data. In a later genetic analysis, genome-wide SNP genotypes for about 55% of the 666 donors were used, and that subset was treated as a discovery cohort. Every repertoire in the discovery cohort had been generated on one and the same sequencing platform. Class I and class II HLA loci were covered by the typing at four-digit resolution. The number of typed donors differed by locus: about 620-640 for A, B, C, DRB1 and DQB1; about 520 for DQA1; 606 for DPA1; and roughly 450 for DPB1. Because of strong linkage in the cohort, roughly five DR-DQ haplotypes were treated as single units for association and clustering. Among 300 to 500 genotyped donors of the cohort, an average of approximately 220,000 unique TCR beta nucleotide sequences was sequenced per donor, of which about 19% were non-productive.

What the study reported, not specific to this receptor: Specific HLA alleles were associated with 16,951 TCR beta sequences at a false discovery rate of 0.05 in a later analysis. This cohort had only TCR beta chains sequenced, and the lack of alpha or paired-chain data limited which features could be detected. Roughly uniform sequencing depth across donors was assumed in presence/absence analyses, although this assumption may not hold. According to a later analysis, TCR association rates differed among HLA loci, with DRB1 alleles showing the most associated TCRs and HLA-C alleles showing the fewest. Three of the identified cytomegalovirus-associated TCR beta chains were confirmed in vitro to be specific for cytomegalovirus antigens. Approximately 18 rarely observed V segments, including chromosome 9 orphons, were excluded from the earlier analysis of 550 to 700 of the donors because counts were too low. According to the authors, the approach could potentially be generalized to other disease states and immunological phenotypes. A later analysis found that HLA-associated TCR beta chains were more clonally expanded and had lower generation probabilities than equally common non-associated chains. Most TCR sequences were observed very rarely across donors, whereas some public TCRs were present in many individuals. Immune exposure information for the cohort was limited to CMV serostatus. Assigning TCR associations to individual alleles was difficult when HLA alleles, especially DR and DQ, strongly co-occurred. An association between a missense DCLRE1C variant and V-gene and J-gene trimming of TCR beta chains was found in a later genetic analysis and replicated in an independent cohort. According to a later analysis, parvovirus B19, influenza, CMV and Epstein-Barr virus appeared linked to several top co-occurrence clusters. A further reported finding was that TCR beta sequences accurately predicted the HLA-A and HLA-B alleles for most subjects in the first cohort. The study gave a list of roughly 150 TCR beta chains associated with cytomegalovirus. Correlated functional status among segregating V segments might reflect linkage disequilibrium, but an unknown experimental factor could not be ruled out. Because some donors lacked HLA typing at each locus, the association tests relied only on the typed subset. According to a later genetic analysis, donors in an Asian-associated ancestry cluster had fewer N-insertions in productive TCRs than the approximately 710-donor mean. Cytomegalovirus status was reported to be diagnosed by the classifier with high specificity and sensitivity in both the original and validation cohorts. A later analysis found that most CMV-associated TCR beta chains appeared HLA-restricted, with HLA associations seemingly driven largely by CMV exposure. The 87-base-pair reads could not distinguish some IMGT-functional V segments, including TRBV6-2 and TRBV6-3, so those segments were excluded. The sequencing pipeline was judged likely to have produced a cluster of highly shared sequence variants as a technical artifact. In an earlier analysis of approximately 600 of the donors, most TCR beta V segments were observed in productive rearrangements about 87% or about 30% of the time, broadly matching IMGT annotations.

The receptor chain draws on TRBV4-2 and TRBJ2-7; 9 bases in the junction line up with TRBD1. The clonotype originates from a man aged 25-45 years in good health and CMV-seronegative. Material: PBMCs. The CDR3 region has the sequence CASSPTGGRYEQYF. The nucleotide sequence is TGTGCCAGCAGCCCCACAGGGGGCCGCTACGAGCAGTACTTC.